Listed here are 29 T cell receptor beta chains from one sample, sequenced in a study of blood T cells in healthy people across ages. A second PCR, run for about 6 to 12 cycles, used a sample-barcoded 5' primer plus a J-beta primer mix. TCRdb reprocessed the 5' RACE reads with MiXCR, giving one entry per CDR3 protein. The data show about 1.8 million distinct CDR3 sequences, about 50% seen once. What was sequenced was blood. These receptors originate from a woman aged 40 to 55 in good health.

This clonotype showed up just a few times. The chain has TRBV20-1 and TRBJ1-6; D unresolved. V gave up 6 bases and J gave up 9 bases, with 9 bases separating them. CDR3 length equals 11 residues. Per the germline V gene, CDR1 is DFQATT and CDR2 is SNEGSKA (reference sequence). Written as DNA, the CDR3 is TGCAGTGCCGGTGTGGGTTCACCCCTCCACTTT. This encodes CSAGVGSPLHF.

The chain joins TRBV20-1 to TRBJ1-6; TRBD1 matches 9 bases. The CDR3 extends over 13 amino acids. The germline V gene encodes CDR1 DFQATT and CDR2 SNEGSKA (reference sequence). The ends lost 3 bases at V and 13 bases at J; junction bases unmatched: 7. In DNA form, the CDR3 reads TGCAGTGCTAGGGGACAGGGTTTTTTGCCCCTCCACTTT. This sequence encodes CSARGQGFLPLHF.

V usage is TRBV14 and J usage is TRBJ2-1; TRBD2 aligns across 8 bases. The germline V gene encodes CDR1 SGHDN and CDR2 FVKESK. The CDR3 extends over 15 amino acids. The V gene end was trimmed by 0 bases and the J gene end by 13 bases; junction bases not matched to a gene: 11. The CDR3 DNA follows: TGTGCCAGCAGCCAAGATCGAGCGGGGGACAAGACCCAGTTCTTC. It is translated as CASSQDRAGDKTQFF.

This clonotype has just a few counts. This chain links TRBV6-6 with TRBJ1-1; D not resolved. The CDR3 covers 11 residues. Trimming took 6 bases from V and 3 from J, leaving 5 bases between them. Germline V CDR1 and CDR2: MNHNY, SVGAGI (reference sequence). CDR3 DNA: TGTGCCAGCAGGGGTGACACTGAAGCTTTCTTT. As protein: CASRGDTEAFF.

This clonotype has at least ten counts. The V gene is TRBV9, the J gene TRBJ2-1; 7 nucleotides line up with TRBD2. This CDR3 has 16 amino acids. Germline V lookup: CDR1 SGDLS, CDR2 YYNGEE. V was clipped by 4 bases and J by 2 bases; unmatched bases: 9. The DNA for the CDR3 is TGTGCCAGCAGCCCTCGACTAGCCGGCGCCTACAATGAGCAGTTCTTC. It translates to CASSPRLAGAYNEQFF.

This clonotype has a handful of counts. This chain joins TRBV9 and TRBJ2-3; a possible D gene is TRBD2 (5 bases). The V and J ends lost 5 bases and 0 bases respectively, with 13 bases between them. CDR3 size: 15 residues. CDR1 and CDR2 (germline): SGDLS, YYNGEE. The DNA for the CDR3 is TGTGCCAGCAGTGTCGGCGGACTCAGCACAGATACGCAGTATTTT. It is translated as CASSVGGLSTDTQYF.

This clonotype was seen only a few times. CDR3 residues: CSARPGQGGIETQYF. The CDR3 region has the DNA TGCAGTGCTAGACCCGGACAGGGTGGAATAGAGACCCAGTACTTC. V gene TRBV20-1 combines with J gene TRBJ2-7; 8 bases are a match to TRBD1. Near its end, the DNA agrees better with TRBJ2-5, so the J call may be wrong. CDR1 is DFQATT and CDR2 is SNEGSKA in the germline V gene (reference sequence). The CDR3 runs to 15 residues.

This clonotype has just one count. V and J are TRBV9 and TRBJ2-7, with D tentatively TRBD1 or TRBD2 (7 bases each). Trimming took 3 bases from V and 7 from J, leaving 20 bases between them. This CDR3 is 15 amino acids long. Per the germline V gene, CDR1 is SGDLS and CDR2 is YYNGEE. The DNA for the CDR3 is TGTGCCAGCAGCGCAGAAGCGGGACAGACCAATGAGCAGTACTTC. It translates to CASSAEAGQTNEQYF. Full variable domain (outside the CDR3, taken from reference TRBV9 and TRBJ2-7): DSGVTQTPKHLITATGQRVTLRCSPRSGDLSVYWYQQSLDQGLQFLIQYYNGEERAKGNILERFSAQQFPDLHSELNLSSLELGDSALYFCASSAEAGQTNEQYFGPGTRLTVT.

Regarding this clonotype: The junction differs from germline at one of its ends, possibly a read error. This chain joins TRBV7-9 and TRBJ1-2; D is unresolved. This CDR3 region has 13 residues. The germline gives CDR1 SEHNR, CDR2 FQNEAQ (reference sequence). CDR3 protein: CAGSFSEGAGYTF. CDR3 DNA: TGTGCCGGCAGCTTTAGTGAGGGCGCTGGCTACACCTTC.

In the case of this clonotype: One end of the junction does not line up with germline, which may come from a read error. J is TRBJ2-6 and V is TRBV12-3 or TRBV12-4, with 7 bases aligning to TRBD2. The CDR3 loop spans 18 amino acids. The CDR3 loop reads CASSFWLAEASRANVLTF. Here the CDR3 DNA reads TGTGCCAGCAGTTTTTGGCTAGCGGAGGCCTCTAGGGCCAACGTCCTGACTTTC.

The chain uses TRBV20-1 and TRBJ2-1; D is perhaps TRBD1 or TRBD2 (5 bases each). V was cut by 3 bases and J by 7 bases, with 13 bases left in between. The CDR3 is 13 amino acids. Germline V lookup: CDR1 DFQATT, CDR2 SNEGSKA (reference sequence). The DNA for the CDR3 is TGCAGTGCTAGCGGGACGTTCGGGAATGAGCAGTTCTTC. It translates to CSASGTFGNEQFF.

The genes are TRBV6-6 and TRBJ2-7; D may be TRBD1 (6 bases). Looked up from germline, CDR1 is MNHNY and CDR2 is SVGAGI (reference sequence). CDR3 size: 13 residues. Between the trimmed V and J ends, which lost 8 bases and 3 bases, there was a span of 14 bases. DNA of the CDR3: TGTGCCAGCCGGACAGAGAATCTCTACGAGCAGTACTTC. Its translation is CASRTENLYEQYF.

V usage is TRBV7-2 and J usage is TRBJ2-4, with 10 bases fitting TRBD2. The J segment lost 12 bases and the V segment lost 2 bases, leaving 7 bases of the junction unmatched. The CDR3 contains 14 residues. Germline assignment: CDR1 SGHTA and CDR2 FQGNSA. The CDR3 region has the DNA TGTGCCAGCAGCTTAAGCGGGGGGGCCGCATATCAGTACTTC. It translates to CASSLSGGAAYQYF.

This rearrangement joins TRBV7-9 to TRBJ2-5; D might be TRBD2 (6 bases). Germline CDR1 is SEHNR and CDR2 is FQNEAQ (reference sequence). The CDR3 consists of 14 residues. V dropped 6 bases and J dropped 1 base, with 12 bases sitting between them. CDR3 DNA: TGTGCCAGCAGTTCAGAGACTAGCCAAGAGACCCAGTACTTC. Translation gives CASSSETSQETQYF.

The rearrangement uses TRBV6-2 or TRBV6-3 and TRBJ2-7, with D possibly matching TRBD1 (5 bases). The V gene's germline CDR1 is MNHEY and CDR2 SVGEGT. The CDR3 contains 13 residues. Trimming stripped 11 bases from V and 3 bases from J, with 17 bases between. The CDR3: CAVSWGPDYEQYF. The DNA for the CDR3 is TGTGCCGTCTCATGGGGCCCGGACTACGAGCAGTACTTC.

This clonotype has a handful of counts. A junction end diverges from the germline sequence, so it may reflect a read error. This rearrangement joins TRBV29-1 to TRBJ2-5; D gene unclear. The CDR3 is made up of 10 amino acids. Germline-derived CDR1 and CDR2 are SQVTM and ANQGSEA. In DNA, the CDR3 is TGCAGCGTTGAAGTCGGCCAGCAGTATTTC. It yields the protein CSVEVGQQYF.

This clonotype has just a few counts. The chain links TRBV7-2 to TRBJ2-3, with 7 bases that match TRBD2. The CDR3 covers 16 residues. Trimming at V came to 5 bases and at J to 2 bases, leaving 10 bases not matched to a gene. Germline V gene lookup returns CDR1 SGHTA and CDR2 FQGNSA. As DNA, the CDR3 is TGTGCCAGCAGCAACGACGGCAGCGGGGTCACAGATACGCAGTATTTT. Encoded protein: CASSNDGSGVTDTQYF.

CDR3 sequence reads: CASRPPVGDSYNEQFF. The CDR3 nucleotides are TGTGCCAGCAGGCCCCCCGTCGGGGACTCCTACAATGAGCAGTTCTTC. The V call is TRBV9, the J call TRBJ2-1; tentatively, D is TRBD2 (5 bases). Trimming took 5 bases from V and 0 from J, leaving 15 bases between them. Looked up from germline, CDR1 is SGDLS and CDR2 is YYNGEE. The CDR3 is made up of 16 amino acids.

In its sample, this clonotype was seen a few times. The genes are TRBV28 and TRBJ2-5, with 11 bases fitting TRBD2. The DNA end lines up better with TRBJ2-7; the J call may be wrong. This CDR3 has 15 amino acids. Germline loops: CDR1 MDHEN, CDR2 SYDVKM. This CDR3 is CASSSLAGGAYEQYF. The CDR3, as DNA: TGTGCCAGCAGTAGTCTAGCGGGGGGCGCGTACGAGCAGTACTTC.

In this sample, this clonotype turned up a few times. The genes are TRBV3-1 and TRBJ2-3; D uncertain. Germline-derived CDR1 and CDR2 are LGHDT and YNNKEL (reference sequence). Trimming removed 3 bases at V and 2 bases at J, with 9 bases between. The CDR3 contains 14 residues. Here the CDR3 reads CASSQSQITDTQYF. Written as DNA, the CDR3 is TGTGCCAGCAGCCAGAGTCAGATCACAGATACGCAGTATTTT.

This chain uses TRBV18 with TRBJ2-1, with TRBD1 as a possible D gene (6 bases). This CDR3 is built from 10 residues. Germline CDR1 KGHSH, CDR2 LQKENI. Trimming took off 8 bases at V and 8 bases at J, with 7 bases between the two ends. In DNA, the CDR3 is TGTGCCAGCGAGGGGGATGAGCAGTTCTTC. Its translation is CASEGDEQFF.

This clonotype was seen many times. The chain combines TRBV29-1 with TRBJ2-5, with D possibly being TRBD2 (6 bases). V was cut by 2 bases and J by 5 bases, with 9 bases left in between. Germline CDR1 is SQVTM and CDR2 is ANQGSEA. The CDR3 totals 12 residues. The CDR3 spells CSVEKGGETQYF. The CDR3 coding sequence is TGCAGCGTTGAAAAAGGAGGGGAGACCCAGTACTTC.

The J gene is TRBJ2-7, the V gene TRBV7-2, with D perhaps matching TRBD2 (7 bases). The V gene lost 4 bases and the J gene lost 4 bases, with 20 bases spanning the gap. The CDR3 has 16 amino acids. From germline, CDR1 is SGHTA and CDR2 FQGNSA. The CDR3 sequence is CASSSLGGGGGYEQYF. The CDR3 DNA reads as TGTGCCAGCAGCTCCTTAGGGGGGGGTGGGGGGTACGAGCAGTACTTC.

This clonotype was recorded many times. This chain connects TRBV7-2 to TRBJ2-5; 8 positions match TRBD1. The CDR3 loop spans 14 amino acids. After removal of 5 bases from V and 3 bases from J, the junction contained 5 bases not matched to a gene. Germline V CDR1 and CDR2: SGHTA, FQGNSA. This chain's CDR3 is CASSRDRGKETQYF. The CDR3 DNA follows: TGTGCCAGCAGCCGCGACAGGGGTAAAGAGACCCAGTACTTC.

In the case of this clonotype: The germline gene is not matched at one end of the junction; a read error may be the cause. V gene TRBV7-2 combines with J gene TRBJ2-1; 7 positions agree with TRBD2. The CDR3 consists of 16 residues. Germline assignment: CDR1 SGHTA and CDR2 FQGNSA. CDR3 protein: CVSTGMGGSSYNEQFF. CDR3 coding DNA: TGTGTCAGCACCGGAATGGGGGGGTCCTCCTACAATGAGCAGTTCTTC.

V is TRBV27 and J is TRBJ2-7; 9 bases align to TRBD1. Per germline, CDR1 MNHEY and CDR2 SMNVEV (reference sequence). CDR3 length equals 14 residues. V lost 5 bases to trimming and J lost 6 bases; unmatched junction nucleotides: 8. CDR3 in DNA: TGTGCCAGCAGTGCACAGGGGGCTCGGGGCGAGCAGTACTTC. Its protein product is CASSAQGARGEQYF.

There are a few counts of this clonotype. CDR3 loop: CASSYAGLEYNEQFF. The CDR3 bases are TGTGCCAGCAGTTACGCGGGGCTAGAGTACAATGAGCAGTTCTTC. The V gene is TRBV6-2 or TRBV6-3, the J gene TRBJ2-1, with a tentative D call TRBD2 (6 bases). The CDR3 sequence is 15 residues long. Trimming removed 2 bases from V and 4 bases from J, with 12 bases in between. Germline CDR1 reads MNHEY; CDR2 reads SVGEGT.

The chain has TRBV4-3 and TRBJ1-6, with a weak D call TRBD1 (5 bases). With 4 bases removed from V and 7 bases from J, the gap between germline ends came to 17 bases. This CDR3 is built from 16 residues. CDR1 is LGHNA and CDR2 is YSLEER in the germline V gene. The CDR3: CASSPGPALVNSPLHF. In DNA, the CDR3 is TGCGCCAGCAGCCCGGGGCCAGCCCTCGTCAATTCACCCCTCCACTTT.

On this clonotype itself: The junction does not match germline at one end; this may be a read error. This chain connects TRBV7-2 to TRBJ2-7; 7 bases are a match to TRBD1. The end of the DNA is better explained by TRBJ2-5, so the J call may be wrong. The germline V gene has CDR1 SGHTA and CDR2 FQGNSA. The CDR3 extends over 14 amino acids. Here the CDR3 reads CAIARDRVQATQYF. CDR3 bases: TGTGCCATTGCCCGCGACAGGGTCCAAGCGACCCAGTACTTC.